This entry describes one T cell receptor beta chain. Each subset's genomic DNA was shared equally among a number of immunoSEQ plates. Sequencing used immunoSEQ multiplex PCR; TCRdb keeps in-frame clones, though not all of them. The table includes roughly 570,000 clones, 98% detected once. This record belongs to a study of shared clonotypes between healthy human individuals. Positive CCR7 selection of CD45RO-negative cells yielded the naive CD8 cells, and terminally differentiated effector memory CD45RA+ cells were excluded. V lost 1 base and J lost 6, with 9 bases in between. This CDR3 spans 14 amino acids. Germline V gene lookup returns CDR1 MGHRA and CDR2 YSYEKL.

This clonotype originated in a young man in good health. The genes are TRBV4-1 and TRBJ2-2; D call uncertain. Sequenced sample: naive CD8+ T cells sorted from blood. This chain's CDR3 is CASSQGSVAGELFF. The CDR3 coding sequence is TGCGCCAGCAGCCAAGGATCGGTCGCCGGGGAGCTGTTTTTT.